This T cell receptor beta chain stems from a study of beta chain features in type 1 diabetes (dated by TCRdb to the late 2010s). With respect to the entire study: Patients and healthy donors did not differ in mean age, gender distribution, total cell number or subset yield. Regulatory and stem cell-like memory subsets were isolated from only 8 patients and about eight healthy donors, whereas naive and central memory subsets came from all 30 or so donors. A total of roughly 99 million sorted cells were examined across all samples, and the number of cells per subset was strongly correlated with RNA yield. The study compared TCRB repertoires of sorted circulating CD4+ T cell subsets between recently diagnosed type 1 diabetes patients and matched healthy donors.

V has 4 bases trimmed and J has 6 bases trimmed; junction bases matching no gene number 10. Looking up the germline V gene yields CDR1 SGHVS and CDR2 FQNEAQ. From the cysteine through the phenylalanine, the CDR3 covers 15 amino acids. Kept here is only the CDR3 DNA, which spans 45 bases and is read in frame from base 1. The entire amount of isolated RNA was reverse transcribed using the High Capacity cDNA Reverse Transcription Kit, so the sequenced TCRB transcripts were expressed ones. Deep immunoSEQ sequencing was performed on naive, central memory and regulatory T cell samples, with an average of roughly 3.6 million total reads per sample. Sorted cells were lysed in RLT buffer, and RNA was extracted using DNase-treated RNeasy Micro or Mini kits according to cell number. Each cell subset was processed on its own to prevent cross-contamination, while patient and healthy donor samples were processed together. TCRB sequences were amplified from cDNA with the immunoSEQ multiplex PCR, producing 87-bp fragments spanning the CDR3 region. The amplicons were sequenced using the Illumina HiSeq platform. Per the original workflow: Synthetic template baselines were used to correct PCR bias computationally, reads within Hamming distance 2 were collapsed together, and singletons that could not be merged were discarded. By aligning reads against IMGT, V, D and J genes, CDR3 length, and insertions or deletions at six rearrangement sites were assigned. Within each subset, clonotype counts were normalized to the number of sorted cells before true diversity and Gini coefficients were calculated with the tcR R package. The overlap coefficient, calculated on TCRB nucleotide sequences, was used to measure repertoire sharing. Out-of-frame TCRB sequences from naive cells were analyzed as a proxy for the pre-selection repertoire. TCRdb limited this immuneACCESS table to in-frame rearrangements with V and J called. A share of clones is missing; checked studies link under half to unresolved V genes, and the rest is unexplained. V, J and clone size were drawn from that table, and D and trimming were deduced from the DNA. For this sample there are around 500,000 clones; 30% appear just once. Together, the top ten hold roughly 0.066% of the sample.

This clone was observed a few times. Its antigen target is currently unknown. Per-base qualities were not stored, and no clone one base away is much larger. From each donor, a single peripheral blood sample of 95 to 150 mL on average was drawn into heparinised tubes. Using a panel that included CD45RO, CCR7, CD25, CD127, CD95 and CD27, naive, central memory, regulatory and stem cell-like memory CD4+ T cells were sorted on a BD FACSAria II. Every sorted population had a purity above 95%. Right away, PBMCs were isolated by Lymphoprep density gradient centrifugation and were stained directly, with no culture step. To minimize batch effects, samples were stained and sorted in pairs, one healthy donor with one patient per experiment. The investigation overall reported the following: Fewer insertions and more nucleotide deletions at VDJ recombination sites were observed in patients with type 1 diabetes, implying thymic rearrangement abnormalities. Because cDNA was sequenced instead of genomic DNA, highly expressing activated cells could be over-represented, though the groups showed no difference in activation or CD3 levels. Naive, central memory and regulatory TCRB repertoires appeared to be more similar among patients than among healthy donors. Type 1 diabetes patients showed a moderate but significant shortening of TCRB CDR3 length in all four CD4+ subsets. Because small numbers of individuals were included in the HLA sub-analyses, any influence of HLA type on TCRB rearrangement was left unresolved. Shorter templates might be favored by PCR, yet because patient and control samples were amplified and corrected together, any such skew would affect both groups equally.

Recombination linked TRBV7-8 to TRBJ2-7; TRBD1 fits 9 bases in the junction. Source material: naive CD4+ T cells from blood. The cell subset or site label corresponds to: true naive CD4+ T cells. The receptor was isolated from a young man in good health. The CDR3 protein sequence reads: CASSSRTQGAGEQYF. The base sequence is TGTGCCAGCAGCTCAAGAACACAGGGGGCTGGCGAGCAGTACTTC.